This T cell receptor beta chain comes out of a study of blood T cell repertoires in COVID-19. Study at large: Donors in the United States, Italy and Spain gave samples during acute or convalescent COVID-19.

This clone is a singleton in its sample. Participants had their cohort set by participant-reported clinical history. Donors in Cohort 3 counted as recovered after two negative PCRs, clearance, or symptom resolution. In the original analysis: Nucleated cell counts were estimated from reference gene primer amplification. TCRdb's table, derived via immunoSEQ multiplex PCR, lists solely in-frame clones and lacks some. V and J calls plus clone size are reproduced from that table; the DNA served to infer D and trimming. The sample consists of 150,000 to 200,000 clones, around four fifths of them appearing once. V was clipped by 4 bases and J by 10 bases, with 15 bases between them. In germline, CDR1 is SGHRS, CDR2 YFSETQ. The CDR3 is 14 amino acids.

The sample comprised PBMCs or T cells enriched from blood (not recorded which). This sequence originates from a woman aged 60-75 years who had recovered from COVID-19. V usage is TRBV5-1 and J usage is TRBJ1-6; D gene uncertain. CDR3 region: CASSTGSRESPLHF. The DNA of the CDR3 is TGCGCCAGCAGCACCGGCAGCCGGGAATCACCCCTCCACTTT.